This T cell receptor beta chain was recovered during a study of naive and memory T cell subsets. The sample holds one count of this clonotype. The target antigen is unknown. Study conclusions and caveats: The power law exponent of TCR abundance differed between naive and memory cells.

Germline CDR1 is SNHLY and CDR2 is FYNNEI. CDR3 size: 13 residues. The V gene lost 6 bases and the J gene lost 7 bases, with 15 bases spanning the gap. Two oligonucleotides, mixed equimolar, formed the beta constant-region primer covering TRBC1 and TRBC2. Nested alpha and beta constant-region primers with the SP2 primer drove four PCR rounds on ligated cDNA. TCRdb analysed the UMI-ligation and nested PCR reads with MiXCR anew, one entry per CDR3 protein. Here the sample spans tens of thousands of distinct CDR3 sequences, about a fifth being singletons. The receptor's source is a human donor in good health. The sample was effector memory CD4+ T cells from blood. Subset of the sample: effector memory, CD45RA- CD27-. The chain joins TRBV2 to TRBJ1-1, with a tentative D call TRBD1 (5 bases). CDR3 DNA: TGTGCCAGCAGGGCCTTGGGGGTGGGTGAAGCTTTCTTT. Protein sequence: CASRALGVGEAFF.